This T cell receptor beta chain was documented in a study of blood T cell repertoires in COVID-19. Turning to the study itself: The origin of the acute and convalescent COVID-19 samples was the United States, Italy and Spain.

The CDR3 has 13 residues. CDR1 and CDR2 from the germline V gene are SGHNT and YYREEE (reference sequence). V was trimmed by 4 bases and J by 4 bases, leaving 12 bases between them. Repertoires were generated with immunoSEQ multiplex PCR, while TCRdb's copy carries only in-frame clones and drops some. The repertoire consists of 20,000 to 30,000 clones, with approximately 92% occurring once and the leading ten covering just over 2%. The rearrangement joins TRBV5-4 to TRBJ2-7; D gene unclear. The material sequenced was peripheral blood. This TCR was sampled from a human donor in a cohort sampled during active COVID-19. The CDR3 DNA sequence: TGTGCCAGCAGCCCCGGTGGGCCGTACGAGCAGTACTTC. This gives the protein CASSPGGPYEQYF.